This TCR beta chain comes out of a study of cytomegalovirus exposure and HLA in healthy donors. PCR involved 60 Vbeta and 13 Jbeta primers. The data were produced by immunoSEQ multiplex PCR, yet TCRdb's version contains in-frame clones alone and is incomplete. The table lists more than 80,000 clones, approximately 83% of them singletons. The sample taken for sequencing was PBMCs. The receptor's source is a female donor in good health and CMV-seropositive.

CDR3: CASSFQGAHTEAFF. Written as DNA, the CDR3 is TGTGCCAGCAGTTTTCAGGGGGCGCATACTGAAGCTTTCTTT. The V call is TRBV28, the J call TRBJ1-1, with TRBD1 matching 8 bases. V dropped 3 bases and J dropped 5; count of bases not matched to a gene: 5. The CDR3 contains 14 residues. CDR1 and CDR2 (germline): MDHEN, SYDVKM.